Following are 14 T cell receptor beta chains from one sample sequenced in a study of blood T cell repertoires in COVID-19. Clones were read by immunoSEQ multiplex PCR, and TCRdb kept only the in-frame ones, dropping some. The sample contains around 200,000 clones, about 90% of which appear only once. Sequencing was carried out using PBMCs or T cells enriched from blood (not recorded which). All receptors derive from a woman aged 45-60 years in a cohort exposed to, infected with or recovered from COVID-19 (not recorded which).

This chain connects TRBV10-2 to TRBJ2-7, with 7 bases aligning to TRBD2. J was trimmed by 0 bases and V by 10 bases; bases with no gene match: 3. The CDR3 is made up of 12 amino acids. CDR1 and CDR2 (germline): WSHSY, SAAADI. CDR3 amino acids: CATTGGSYEQYF. CDR3 coding DNA: TGCGCCACCACGGGGGGCTCCTACGAGCAGTACTTC.

The chain carries TRBV6-2 or TRBV6-3 and TRBJ1-5; no clear D gene. V was shortened by 0 bases and J by 0 bases, with 9 bases between the two germline ends. There are 16 residues in the CDR3. From germline, CDR1 is MNHEY and CDR2 SVGEGT. The CDR3 is CASSYSVAYSNQPQHF. As DNA, the CDR3 is TGTGCCAGCAGTTACTCTGTGGCTTATAGCAATCAGCCCCAGCATTTT.

V gene TRBV11-3 combines with J gene TRBJ2-1; 8 bases map to TRBD2. Germline V gives CDR1 SGHNT, CDR2 YENEEA. This CDR3 region has 11 residues. The V segment lost 5 bases and the J segment 9 bases; nucleotides outside the gene matches: 0. This CDR3 is CASSRGGEQFF. Written as DNA, the CDR3 is TGTGCCAGCAGCCGGGGGGGTGAGCAGTTCTTC. Full variable domain (missing parts from reference TRBV11-3 and TRBJ2-1): EAGVVQSPRYKIIEKKQPVAFWCNPISGHNTLYWYLQNLGQGPELLIRYENEEAVDDSQLPKDRFSAERLKGVDSTLKIQPAELGDSAVYLCASSRGGEQFFGPGTRLTVL.

The V and J genes are TRBV28 and TRBJ1-4; TRBD1 aligns across 8 bases. J lost 8 bases, V lost 6 bases, and 8 bases had no gene match. CDR1 and CDR2 (germline): MDHEN, SYDVKM. This CDR3 contains 14 residues. The CDR3 DNA is TGTGCCAGCAGATCACAGGGGGGTGAGGAAAAACTGTTTTTT. It yields the protein CASRSQGGEEKLFF.

This chain links TRBV24-1 with TRBJ1-5; no clear D. This CDR3 spans 17 amino acids. Per germline, CDR1 KGHDR and CDR2 SFDVKD. The V end was cut by 4 bases, the J end by 0 bases, with 15 bases between. CDR3: CATSDPSRFYSNQPQHF. The CDR3 nucleotides are TGTGCCACCAGTGACCCCTCGCGCTTCTATAGCAATCAGCCCCAGCATTTT.

The chain combines TRBV9 with TRBJ1-2; 9 nucleotides agree with TRBD1. Germline V gene sequence: CDR1 SGDLS, CDR2 YYNGEE. V lost 2 bases, J lost 4 bases, and 6 bases stayed unmatched. The CDR3 is 15 amino acids. The DNA for the CDR3 is TGTGCCAGCAGCGTCACAGGGGGCGCGGGCTATGGCTACACCTTC. The encoded protein is CASSVTGGAGYGYTF.

V is TRBV7-9 and J is TRBJ2-7; D gene ambiguous. CDR3 length: 12 amino acids. Deletions cut 1 base from V and 7 bases from J, with 8 bases between. Germline V gene data show CDR1 as SEHNR and CDR2 as FQNEAQ (reference sequence). CDR3 in amino acids: CASSLGAWEQYF. The CDR3 DNA sequence: TGTGCCAGCAGCTTAGGAGCGTGGGAGCAGTACTTC. The full variable domain, in which reference TRBV7-9 and TRBJ2-7 provide the parts outside the CDR3, is DTGVSQNPRHKITKRGQNVTFRCDPISEHNRLYWYRQTLGQGPEFLTYFQNEAQLEKSRLLSDRFSAERPKGSFSTLEIQRTEQGDSAMYLCASSLGAWEQYFGPGTRLTVT.

With regard to this clone: A read error may produce the germline difference seen at one junction end. The J gene is TRBJ1-1, the V gene TRBV7-7; D possibly corresponds to TRBD1 (6 bases). This CDR3 comprises 16 residues. Germline V gives CDR1 SSHAT, CDR2 FNYEAQ (reference sequence). DNA for the CDR3: TGTGCTAGCAGCCAGTGGGGGCAGGGCATGAACACTGAAGCTTTCTTT. Its translation: CASSQWGQGMNTEAFF.

Turning to this clone: At one end the junction does not follow the germline gene, possibly because of a read error. The rearrangement links TRBV7-3 to TRBJ2-2; TRBD1 aligns across 10 bases. CDR3 size: 16 residues. Per germline, CDR1 SGHTA and CDR2 FQGTGA. In DNA form, the CDR3 reads TGTGCCAGCAGCGTAACCGGGACAGGGGTTACCGGGGAGCTGTTTTTT. Its protein product is CASSVTGTGVTGELFF.

The chain carries TRBV29-1 and TRBJ2-5, with D possibly matching TRBD1 (6 bases). This CDR3 spans 14 amino acids. Trimming removed 7 bases at V and 2 bases at J, with 17 bases between. Germline values: CDR1 SQVTM, CDR2 ANQGSEA. The CDR3 DNA sequence: TGCAGCGCGGCCTTTGGGACAATACAAGAGACCCAGTACTTC. Translated, it gives CSAAFGTIQETQYF.

The J gene is TRBJ2-3, the V gene TRBV11-2; D gene uncertain. With 3 bases removed from V and 1 base from J, the gap between germline ends came to 17 bases. The CDR3 is 17 residues long. Germline loops: CDR1 SGHAT, CDR2 FQNNGV. Here the CDR3 reads CASSFRLDSTGTDTQYF. For the CDR3, the DNA is TGTGCCAGCAGCTTTAGGCTAGACTCTACCGGCACAGATACGCAGTATTTT.

The rearrangement uses TRBV5-6 and TRBJ2-5; D possibly corresponds to TRBD2 (5 bases). The germline V gene has CDR1 SGHDT and CDR2 YYEEEE. This CDR3 contains 15 residues. The V end lost 4 bases, the J end lost 4 bases, and 17 bases lay between the germline ends. CDR3 coding DNA: TGTGCCAGCAGCCGAGGCGCGGGTATCGGAGAGACCCAGTACTTC. Protein: CASSRGAGIGETQYF.

The chain joins TRBV11-1 to TRBJ1-4; possibly TRBD1 for D (5 bases). V was pared by 2 bases and J by 8 bases, with 15 bases between. The CDR3 is 15 amino acids. The germline CDR1 and CDR2 sequences are SGHAT and FQDESV (reference sequence). As DNA, the CDR3 is TGTGCCAGCAGCTTACGACGAGGACGGGGGGAAAAACTGTTTTTT. It specifies CASSLRRGRGEKLFF.

V usage is TRBV18 and J usage is TRBJ2-7; 13 nucleotides line up with TRBD2. Per the germline V gene, CDR1 is KGHSH and CDR2 is LQKENI. The CDR3 consists of 15 residues. V shed 1 base and J 5 bases; nucleotides not matched to a gene: 2. In nucleotides, the CDR3 is TGTGCCAGCTCACCACTGGGGACTAGCGGGGACGAGCAGTACTTC. Residues: CASSPLGTSGDEQYF.